This TCR beta chain was sequenced in a study of cytomegalovirus exposure and HLA in healthy donors. This clone was seen a single time. This CDR3 is built from 14 residues. The V gene end was trimmed by 7 bases and the J gene end by 9 bases; junction bases not matched to a gene: 9. CDR1 is LNHDA, CDR2 SQIVND, per germline (reference sequence). TCRdb keeps only in-frame clones here, not all; method: immunoSEQ multiplex PCR. The sample holds about 120,000 clones, more than 75% seen once. This chain uses TRBV19 with TRBJ1-6, with 7 bases fitting TRBD1. The origin of this receptor is a woman under 40 in good health and CMV-seronegative. Sequencing was carried out using PBMCs. The CDR3 bases are TGTGCCAGTATGAAAACAGGGGTCGCTTCACCCCTCCACTTT. Translating it yields CASMKTGVASPLHF.